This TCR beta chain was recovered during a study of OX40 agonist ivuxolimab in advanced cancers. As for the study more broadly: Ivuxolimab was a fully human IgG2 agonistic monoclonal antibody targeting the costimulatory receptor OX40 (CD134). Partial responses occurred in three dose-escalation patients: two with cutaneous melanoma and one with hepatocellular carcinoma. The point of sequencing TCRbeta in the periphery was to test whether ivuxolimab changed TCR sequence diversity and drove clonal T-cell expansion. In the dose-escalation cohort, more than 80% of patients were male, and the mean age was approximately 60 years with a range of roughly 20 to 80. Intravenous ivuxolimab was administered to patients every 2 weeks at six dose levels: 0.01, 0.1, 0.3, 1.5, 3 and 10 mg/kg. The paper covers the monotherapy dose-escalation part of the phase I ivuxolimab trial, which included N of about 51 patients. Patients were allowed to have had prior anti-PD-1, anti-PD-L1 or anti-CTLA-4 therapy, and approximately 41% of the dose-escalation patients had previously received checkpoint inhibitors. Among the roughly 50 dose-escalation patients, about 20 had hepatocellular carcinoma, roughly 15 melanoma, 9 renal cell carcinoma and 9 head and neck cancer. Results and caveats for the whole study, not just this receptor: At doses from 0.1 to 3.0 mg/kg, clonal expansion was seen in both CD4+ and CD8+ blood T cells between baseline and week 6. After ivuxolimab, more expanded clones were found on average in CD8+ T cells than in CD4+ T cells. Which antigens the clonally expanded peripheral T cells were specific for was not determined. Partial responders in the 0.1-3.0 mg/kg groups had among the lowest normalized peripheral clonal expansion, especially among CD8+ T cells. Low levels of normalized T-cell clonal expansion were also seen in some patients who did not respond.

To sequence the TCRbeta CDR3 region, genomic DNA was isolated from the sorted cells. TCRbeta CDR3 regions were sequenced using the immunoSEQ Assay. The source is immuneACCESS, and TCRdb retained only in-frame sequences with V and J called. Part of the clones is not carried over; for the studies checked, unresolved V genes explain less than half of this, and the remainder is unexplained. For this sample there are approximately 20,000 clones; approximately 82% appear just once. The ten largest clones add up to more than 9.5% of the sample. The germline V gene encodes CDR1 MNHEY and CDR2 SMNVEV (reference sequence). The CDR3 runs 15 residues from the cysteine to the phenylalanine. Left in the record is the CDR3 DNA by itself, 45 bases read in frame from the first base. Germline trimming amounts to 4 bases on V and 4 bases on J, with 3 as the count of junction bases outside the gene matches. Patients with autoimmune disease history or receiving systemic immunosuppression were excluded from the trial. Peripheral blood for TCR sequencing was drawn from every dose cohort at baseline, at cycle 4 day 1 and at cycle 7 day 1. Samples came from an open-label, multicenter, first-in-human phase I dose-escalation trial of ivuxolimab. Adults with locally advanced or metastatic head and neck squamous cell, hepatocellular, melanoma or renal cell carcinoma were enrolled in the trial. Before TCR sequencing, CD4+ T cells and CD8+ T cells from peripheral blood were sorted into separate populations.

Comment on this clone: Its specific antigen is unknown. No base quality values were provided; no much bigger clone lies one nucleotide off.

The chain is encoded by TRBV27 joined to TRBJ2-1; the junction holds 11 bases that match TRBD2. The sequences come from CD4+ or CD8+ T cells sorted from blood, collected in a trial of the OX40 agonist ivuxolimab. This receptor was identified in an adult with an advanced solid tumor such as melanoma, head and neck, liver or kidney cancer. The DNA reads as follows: TGTGCCAGCAGTTCCGGGACTAGCGGTTACAATGAGCAGTTCTTC. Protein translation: CASSSGTSGYNEQFF.